The following is a T cell receptor beta chain sequence with its context. Its antigen is as yet unknown. This sample is drawn from a study of shared clonotypes between healthy human individuals. Naive-designated CD8 cells lacked CD45RO, were positively enriched for CCR7, and omitted terminally differentiated effector memory CD45RA+ cells. Study findings and constraints: What naive subsets generally showed was a larger estimated richness than memory subsets showed.

Method: immunoSEQ multiplex PCR; TCRdb's copy keeps in-frame clones and lacks some. Found here are some 2,000,000 clones, around 96% of them singletons; the top ten hold roughly 1%. The clonotype comes from a man between 18 and 29 years old in good health. The sample comprised naive CD8+ T cells sorted from blood.

The CDR3 DNA reads as TGTGCCAGCAGCTTAGCTTCCAGAACTGGAAACACCATATATTTT. Translation: CASSLASRTGNTIYF. The rearrangement joins TRBV7-6 to TRBJ1-3; D is unresolved. The germline V gene has CDR1 SGHVS and CDR2 FNYEAQ. The CDR3 covers 15 residues. Trimming removed 0 bases from V and 2 bases from J, with 8 bases in between.